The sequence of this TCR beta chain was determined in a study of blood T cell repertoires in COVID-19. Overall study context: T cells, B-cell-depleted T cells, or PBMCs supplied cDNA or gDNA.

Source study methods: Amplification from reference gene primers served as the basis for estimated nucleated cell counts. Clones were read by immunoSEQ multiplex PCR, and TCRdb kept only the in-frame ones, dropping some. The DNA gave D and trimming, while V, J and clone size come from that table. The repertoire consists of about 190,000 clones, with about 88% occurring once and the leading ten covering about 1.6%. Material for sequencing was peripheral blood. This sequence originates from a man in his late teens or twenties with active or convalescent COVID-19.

The CDR3 here is CAWRVQLNTEAFF. DNA of the CDR3: TGTGCCTGGAGAGTACAATTGAACACTGAAGCTTTCTTT. V gene TRBV30 combines with J gene TRBJ1-1; D gene uncertain. CDR1 and CDR2 (germline): GTSNPN, SVGIG (reference sequence). CDR3 size: 13 residues. Between the trimmed V and J ends, which lost 3 bases and 0 bases, there was a span of 8 bases.